This TCR beta chain is from a study of Tregs in tolerant kidney transplant recipients. Notes on this clone: Its antigen is not identified.

General study results and limits: Expanding Tregs on activated donor B cells appeared to best identify donor-specific TCRbeta clones. Changing PCR primers prevented nucleotide comparison between some patients' samples.

The CDR3 consists of 14 residues. V trimming: 4 bases; J trimming: 3 bases; junction bases outside the gene matches: 3. The germline V gene has CDR1 ENHRY and CDR2 SYGVKD. TCRdb's copy holds only in-frame clones and misses some; the assay was immunoSEQ multiplex PCR. The data contain about 110,000 clones, roughly 90% of them seen just once; the ten biggest clones take up just under 0.35%. This specimen consisted of CD4+ T cells from blood, obtained before the transplant. The TCR sequence derives from a human donor who received a combined kidney and bone marrow transplant. The chain uses TRBV10-3 and TRBJ2-7; TRBD2 aligns across 10 bases. For the CDR3, the DNA is TGTGCCATCAGTGTTGGGACTAGCGACTACGAGCAGTACTTC. This codes for CAISVGTSDYEQYF.